What follows are 28 T cell receptor beta chains derived from one specimen sequenced in a study of cytomegalovirus exposure and HLA in healthy donors. With 60 Vbeta and 13 Jbeta primers, the PCR was carried out. The assay was immunoSEQ multiplex PCR, and TCRdb's table has in-frame clones only and misses some. The table lists 150,000 to 250,000 clones, 75% to 90% of them singletons. Specimen: PBMCs. These receptors came from a woman in her 50s in good health and CMV-seropositive.

This clone was detected once. The genes are TRBV11-2 and TRBJ2-7; D is unclear. The CDR3 contains 13 residues. V was clipped by 1 base and J by 2 bases, with 6 bases between them. Germline V gene lookup returns CDR1 SGHAT and CDR2 FQNNGV. The CDR3 region is CASSLVTPYEQYF. CDR3 nucleotides: TGTGCCAGCAGCTTAGTTACTCCCTACGAGCAGTACTTC.

Turning to this clone: The junction shows a germline mismatch at one end, possibly a read error. The chain employs TRBV7-9 and TRBJ1-1; TRBD1 agrees at 8 bases. This CDR3 is built from 18 residues. Per the germline V gene, CDR1 is SEHNR and CDR2 is FQNEAQ (reference sequence). The CDR3 coding sequence is TGTTCCAGCAGCCCGCCCCGGACAGCGGACAGGGTTAACTCTGAAGCTTTCTTT. It codes for CSSSPPRTADRVNSEAFF.

The chain combines TRBV27 with TRBJ2-2; 10 bases line up with TRBD2. CDR1 is MNHEY and CDR2 is SMNVEV in the germline V gene (reference sequence). The J segment lost 1 base and the V segment lost 6 bases, leaving 14 bases of the junction unmatched. This CDR3 is 19 amino acids long. CDR3 in DNA: TGTGCCAGCAGGGGGGGGGCCCTAGCGGGGGCCTGGAACACCGGGGAGCTGTTTTTT. It encodes CASRGGALAGAWNTGELFF.

This clone was seen a handful of times. J is TRBJ1-6 and V is TRBV6-5; a weak D match, TRBD1 (6 bases). CDR1 is MNHEY and CDR2 is SVGAGI in the germline V gene. CDR3 length: 15 amino acids. V was shortened by 7 bases and J by 9 bases, with 19 bases between the two germline ends. This chain's CDR3 is CASTPGGARSSPLHF. The CDR3 coding sequence is TGTGCCAGCACCCCGGGGGGGGCGAGATCTTCACCCCTCCACTTT.

V is TRBV19 and J is TRBJ1-4; D gene uncertain. Trimming removed 3 bases at V and 8 bases at J, with 13 bases between. From germline, CDR1 is LNHDA and CDR2 SQIVND (reference sequence). The length of the CDR3 is 14 residues. The DNA of the CDR3 is TGTGCCAGTAGTATCGTGTTAATGGAGGAAAAACTGTTTTTT. As protein: CASSIVLMEEKLFF.

V gene TRBV7-9 combines with J gene TRBJ2-1; 8 nucleotides agree with TRBD2. The junction had 11 bases not matched to a gene; V was cut back by 5 bases and J by 8 bases. Germline-derived CDR1 and CDR2 are SEHNR and FQNEAQ (reference sequence). This CDR3 contains 15 residues. The CDR3 sequence: CASSVTGGPYHEQFF. The CDR3 region has the DNA TGTGCCAGCAGCGTCACGGGAGGGCCGTATCATGAGCAGTTCTTC.

The genes are TRBV5-1 and TRBJ1-3; a possible D gene is TRBD1 (6 bases). The CDR3 length is 15 residues. The ends were cut back, 4 bases at V and 0 bases at J, with 11 bases in the middle. Germline assignment: CDR1 SGHRS and CDR2 YFSETQ. The chain's CDR3 is CASSLDRSSGNTIYF. The CDR3 nucleotides are TGCGCCAGCAGCCTCGACAGGTCCTCTGGAAACACCATATATTTT.

The V gene is TRBV5-6, the J gene TRBJ2-7, with 9 positions matching TRBD2. The CDR3 covers 15 residues. The V gene end was trimmed by 5 bases and the J gene end by 4 bases; junction bases not matched to a gene: 10. Germline-derived CDR1 and CDR2 are SGHDT and YYEEEE. DNA for the CDR3: TGTGCCAGCAGATCCCTGGCGGGGGGGCCTTACGAGCAGTACTTC. It translates to CASRSLAGGPYEQYF.

This chain links TRBV5-1 with TRBJ2-1; D not certain. This CDR3 comprises 13 residues. Deletions cut 6 bases from V and 5 bases from J, with 12 bases between. Germline V CDR1 and CDR2: SGHRS, YFSETQ. CDR3 in amino acids: CASNFDTHNEQFF. In nucleotides, the CDR3 is TGCGCCAGCAACTTCGACACCCACAATGAGCAGTTCTTC.

The J gene is TRBJ1-5, the V gene TRBV6-6; 8 bases line up with TRBD1. CDR1 and CDR2 (germline): MNHNY, SVGAGI (reference sequence). The CDR3 contains 16 residues. V was clipped by 6 bases and J by 0 bases; unmatched bases: 7. The CDR3 DNA sequence: TGTGCCAGCAGCCTGACAGGGGACCATAGCAATCAGCCCCAGCATTTT. It encodes CASSLTGDHSNQPQHF.

The gene calls are TRBV29-1 and TRBJ2-1; the match to TRBD1 covers 7 bases. From germline, CDR1 is SQVTM and CDR2 ANQGSEA. V gave up 2 bases and J gave up 10 bases; unmatched junction bases: 5. This CDR3 has 12 amino acids. The DNA of the CDR3 is TGCAGCGTTGAACCTCCAGGGGGAGAGCAGTTCTTC. This translates into CSVEPPGGEQFF.

The V gene is TRBV5-1, the J gene TRBJ1-4; the D gene is possibly TRBD1 (5 bases). CDR3 length equals 16 residues. The germline V gene has CDR1 SGHRS and CDR2 YFSETQ. V was clipped by 0 bases and J by 1 base, with 10 bases between them. For the CDR3, the DNA is TGCGCCAGCAGCTTGGCTGGGGGGGGAACTAATGAAAAACTGTTTTTT. It encodes CASSLAGGGTNEKLFF.

The chain carries TRBV5-8 and TRBJ2-1; D is perhaps TRBD2 (5 bases). Trimming removed 4 bases from V and 8 bases from J, with 16 bases in between. Germline V gives CDR1 SGHTS, CDR2 YDEGEE. The CDR3 consists of 14 residues. CDR3 DNA sequence: TGTGCCAGCAGCGGACTTCCCGAGGTCGATGAGCAGTTCTTC. It is translated as CASSGLPEVDEQFF.

The V gene is TRBV7-2, the J gene TRBJ2-1; tentatively, D is TRBD2 (6 bases). CDR3 size: 13 residues. The germline CDR1 and CDR2 sequences are SGHTA and FQGNSA. The V end lost 5 bases, the J end lost 14 bases, and 19 bases lay between the germline ends. Here the CDR3 DNA reads TGTGCCAGCAGCACCCCGGGACTCGAAAAGGAGTTCTTC. It yields the protein CASSTPGLEKEFF.

The CDR3 nucleotides read TGTGCCAGCAGCTTGGGACAGGGGTTCTCCTACGAGCAGTACTTC. Protein sequence: CASSLGQGFSYEQYF. The V call is TRBV5-4, the J call TRBJ2-7, with 8 nucleotides matching TRBD1. V gave up 0 bases and J gave up 0 bases; unmatched junction bases: 2. CDR1 and CDR2 from the germline V gene are SGHNT and YYREEE (reference sequence). This CDR3 is 15 amino acids long.

V and J are TRBV7-7 and TRBJ2-5; 9 nucleotides match TRBD2. The CDR3 extends over 16 amino acids. Germline-derived CDR1 and CDR2 are SSHAT and FNYEAQ (reference sequence). With V trimmed by 6 bases and J by 4 bases, 12 bases remained unmatched. The CDR3 coding sequence is TGTGCCAGCAGACCCTTAGCGGGAGAAGAAGTAGAGACCCAGTACTTC. Its translation is CASRPLAGEEVETQYF.

The sample holds one count of this clone. V and J are TRBV7-9 and TRBJ2-7; 10 positions match TRBD1. CDR3 length: 14 amino acids. The V gene's germline CDR1 is SEHNR and CDR2 FQNEAQ (reference sequence). The V gene end was trimmed by 5 bases and the J gene end by 2 bases; junction bases not matched to a gene: 3. The CDR3 is CASSPGQGAYEQYF. CDR3 coding DNA: TGTGCCAGCAGCCCCGGACAGGGGGCCTACGAGCAGTACTTC.

This clone was seen just once. Here the CDR3 reads CASSPAALSYEQYF. CDR3 bases: TGTGCCAGCAGCCCAGCGGCACTCTCCTACGAGCAGTACTTC. The genes are TRBV27 and TRBJ2-7; possibly TRBD2 for D (5 bases). Germline V gene sequence: CDR1 MNHEY, CDR2 SMNVEV (reference sequence). The CDR3 runs to 14 residues. The V gene lost 6 bases and the J gene lost 0 bases, with 12 bases spanning the gap.

This chain connects TRBV7-9 to TRBJ2-7; TRBD2 aligns across 8 bases. Looked up from germline, CDR1 is SEHNR and CDR2 is FQNEAQ (reference sequence). The ends lost 1 base at V and 5 bases at J; junction bases unmatched: 10. The CDR3 loop spans 16 amino acids. In DNA form, the CDR3 reads TGTGCCAGCAGCTTAGATCGGCTAGCGGGCGTGAACGAGCAGTACTTC. Translating gives CASSLDRLAGVNEQYF.

V is TRBV6-5 and J is TRBJ2-7, with D maybe TRBD1 (5 bases). The CDR3 spans 16 residues. The germline CDR1 and CDR2 sequences are MNHEY and SVGAGI. Trimming removed 0 bases from V and 3 bases from J, with 15 bases in between. The CDR3 spells CASSYSFAGQGYEQYF. The CDR3 DNA reads TGTGCCAGCAGTTACTCGTTCGCAGGGCAAGGCTACGAGCAGTACTTC.

The chain recombines TRBV30 with TRBJ2-5; tentatively, D is TRBD1 (5 bases). CDR1 is GTSNPN and CDR2 is SVGIG in the germline V gene (reference sequence). Trimming left V 3 bases short and J 1 base short, with 9 bases between. The CDR3 contains 13 residues. The CDR3: CAWRGQSQETQYF. The CDR3 DNA is TGTGCCTGGAGGGGGCAGTCCCAAGAGACCCAGTACTTC.

This chain connects TRBV29-1 to TRBJ1-6, with D perhaps matching TRBD1 (6 bases). The CDR3 sequence is 15 residues long. The V and J ends lost 4 bases and 1 base respectively, with 11 bases between them. Germline CDR1 SQVTM, CDR2 ANQGSEA. CDR3 sequence (DNA): TGCAGCGTTGGGGGGGGGCGTTCCTATAATTCACCCCTCCACTTT. This sequence encodes CSVGGGRSYNSPLHF.

The count of this clone is one. The chain recombines TRBV5-4 with TRBJ2-5, with TRBD2 matching 7 bases. The CDR3 contains 14 residues. The ends lost 3 bases at V and 4 bases at J; junction bases unmatched: 6. Per germline, CDR1 SGHNT and CDR2 YYREEE (reference sequence). The CDR3 DNA reads TGTGCCAGCAGCTCCGCGGGAGCACGAGAGACCCAGTACTTC. Translated, it gives CASSSAGARETQYF.

Concerning this clone: Sequence at one end of the junction differs from germline and may be a read error. The J gene is TRBJ1-2, the V gene TRBV28; TRBD1 aligns across 10 bases. Germline CDR1 MDHEN, CDR2 SYDVKM. The CDR3 runs 11 residues. The CDR3 is CASSQDRGLGF. CDR3 DNA sequence: TGTGCCAGCAGTCAAGACAGGGGGCTAGGCTTC.

The chain carries TRBV6-1 and TRBJ1-1, with D possibly matching TRBD1 (5 bases). CDR1 and CDR2 from the germline V gene are MNHNS and SASEGT. Trimming pared 5 bases from V and 1 base from J, leaving 11 bases between. The CDR3 contains 14 residues. The CDR3 bases are TGTGCCAGCAGTAGACAGCAGGGGAACACTGAAGCTTTCTTT. Translating gives CASSRQQGNTEAFF.

The V gene is TRBV7-2, the J gene TRBJ2-5; 7 positions agree with TRBD1. The CDR3 runs 15 residues. With V trimmed by 3 bases and J by 1 base, 5 bases remained unmatched. Germline lookup yields CDR1 SGHTA and CDR2 FQGNSA. The CDR3 sequence is CASSFAGQVQETQYF. The DNA for the CDR3 is TGTGCCAGCAGCTTTGCTGGACAGGTCCAAGAGACCCAGTACTTC.

In this sample, this clone turned up a few times. The CDR3 region is CASSQEAGARYEQYF. CDR3 bases: TGCGCCAGCAGCCAAGAAGCGGGGGCAAGGTACGAGCAGTACTTC. This sequence joins TRBV4-3 and TRBJ2-7, with 8 bases fitting TRBD2. CDR1 and CDR2 (germline): LGHNA, YSLEER. The CDR3 spans 15 residues. The junction had 5 bases not matched to a gene; V was cut back by 0 bases and J by 4 bases.

The rearrangement links TRBV5-8 to TRBJ2-2; 8 positions agree with TRBD1. With V trimmed by 4 bases and J by 4 bases, 6 bases remained unmatched. The CDR3 has 15 residues. Per the germline V gene, CDR1 is SGHTS and CDR2 is YDEGEE. CDR3 coding DNA: TGTGCCAGCAGCGCGGACAGGGCGGTCACCGGGGAGCTGTTTTTT. Encoded protein: CASSADRAVTGELFF.